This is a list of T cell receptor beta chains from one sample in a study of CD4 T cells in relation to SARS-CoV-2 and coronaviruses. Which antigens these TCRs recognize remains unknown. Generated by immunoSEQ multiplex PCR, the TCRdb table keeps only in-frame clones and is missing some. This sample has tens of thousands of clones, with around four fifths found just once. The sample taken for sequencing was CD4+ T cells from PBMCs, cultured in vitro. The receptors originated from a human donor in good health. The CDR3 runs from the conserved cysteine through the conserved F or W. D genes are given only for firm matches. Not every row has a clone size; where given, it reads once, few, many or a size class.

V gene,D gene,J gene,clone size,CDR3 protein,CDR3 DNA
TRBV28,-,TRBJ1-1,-,CASSYQGYGFLSEAFF,TGTGCCAGCAGTTATCAGGGCTACGGTTTTTTATCTGAAGCTTTCTTT
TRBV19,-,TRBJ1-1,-,CASSIVPTGVNTEAFF,TGTGCCAGTAGTATAGTTCCGACAGGTGTGAACACTGAAGCTTTCTTT
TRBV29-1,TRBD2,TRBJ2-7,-,CSVGRSSGSGGEQYF,TGCAGCGTAGGTCGGAGTAGCGGGAGCGGTGGCGAGCAGTACTTC
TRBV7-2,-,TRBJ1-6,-,CASSLGTDNSPLHF,TGTGCCAGCAGCTTAGGGACAGATAATTCACCCCTCCACTTT
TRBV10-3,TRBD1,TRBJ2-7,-,CASTGTGGVGEQYF,TGTGCCTCAACCGGGACAGGGGGCGTCGGGGAGCAGTACTTC
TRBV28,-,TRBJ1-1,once,CASSSSGAAPNTEAFF,TGTGCCAGCAGTTCCTCAGGGGCCGCTCCTAACACTGAAGCTTTCTTT
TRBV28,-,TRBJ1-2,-,CASSYVDYGYTF,TGTGCCAGCAGTTACGTCGACTATGGCTACACCTTC
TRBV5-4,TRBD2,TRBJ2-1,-,CASNGGTSFGEQFF,TGTGCCAGCAACGGGGGGACTAGCTTCGGTGAGCAGTTCTTC
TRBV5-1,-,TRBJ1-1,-,CASSDLGDSTEAFF,TGCGCCAGCAGCGATCTAGGGGATAGCACTGAAGCTTTCTTT
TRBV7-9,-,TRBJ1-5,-,CASSLGGHGPQHF,TGTGCCAGCAGCTTAGGGGGGCATGGGCCCCAGCATTTT
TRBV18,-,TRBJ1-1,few,CASSPPGATGTEAFF,TGTGCCAGCTCACCACCGGGGGCTACGGGCACTGAAGCTTTCTTT
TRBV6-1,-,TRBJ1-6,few,CASSEFLEDSPLHF,TGTGCCAGCAGTGAATTTCTGGAAGATTCACCCCTCCACTTT
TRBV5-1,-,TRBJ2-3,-,CASSLGWRTSTDTQYF,TGCGCCAGCAGCTTGGGGTGGCGAACTAGCACAGATACGCAGTATTTT
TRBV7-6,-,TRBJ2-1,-,CASSLGFQSTYNEQFF,TGTGCCAGCAGCTTAGGCTTTCAATCCACCTACAATGAGCAGTTCTTC
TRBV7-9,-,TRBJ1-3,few,CASSLREQTGNTIYF,TGTGCCAGCAGCTTAAGGGAACAGACTGGAAACACCATATATTTT
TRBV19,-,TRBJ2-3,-,CASSTGFTDTQYF,TGTGCCAGTAGTACAGGGTTCACAGATACGCAGTATTTT
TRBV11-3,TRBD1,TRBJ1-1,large,CASSSRQGATMNTEAFF,TGTGCCAGCAGCTCGCGACAGGGGGCTACGATGAACACTGAAGCTTTCTTT
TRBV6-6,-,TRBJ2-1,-,CASSQGGAINEQFF,TGTGCCAGCAGTCAGGGGGGGGCAATAAATGAGCAGTTCTTC
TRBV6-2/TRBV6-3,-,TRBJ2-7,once,CASSNYEQYF,TGTGCCAGCAGCAACTACGAGCAGTACTTC
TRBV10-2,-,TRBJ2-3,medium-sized,CASDGGTDTQYF,TGCGCCAGCGATGGGGGCACAGATACGCAGTATTTT
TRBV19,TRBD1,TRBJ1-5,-,CASNKGQGHQPQHF,TGTGCCAGTAATAAGGGACAGGGGCATCAGCCCCAGCATTTT
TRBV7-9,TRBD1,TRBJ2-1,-,CASSLAAGGRFLGNEQFF,TGTGCCAGCAGCTTAGCAGCAGGGGGCCGATTCCTCGGCAATGAGCAGTTCTTC
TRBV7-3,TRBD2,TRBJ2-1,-,CASSQSGTSEGEQFF,TGTGCCAGCAGCCAGTCCGGGACTAGCGAAGGTGAGCAGTTCTTC
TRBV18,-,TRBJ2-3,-,CASSPAGSDTQYF,TGTGCCAGCTCACCCGCTGGATCAGATACGCAGTATTTT
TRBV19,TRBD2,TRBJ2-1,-,CASSPTSGRVVNEQFF,TGTGCCAGTAGTCCGACTAGCGGGAGGGTGGTAAATGAGCAGTTCTTC
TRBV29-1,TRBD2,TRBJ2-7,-,CSVTLAGGPLGEQYF,TGCAGCGTGACCCTCGCGGGAGGGCCTTTAGGCGAGCAGTACTTC
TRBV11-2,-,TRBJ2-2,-,CASRKDPGSGELFF,TGTGCCAGCAGAAAAGACCCGGGGTCCGGGGAGCTGTTTTTT
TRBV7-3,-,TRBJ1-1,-,CASSLRGGDTEAFF,TGTGCCAGCAGCTTAAGGGGAGGAGATACTGAAGCTTTCTTT
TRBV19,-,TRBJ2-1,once,CASRRDGRNEQFF,TGTGCCAGTAGGCGAGACGGACGAAATGAGCAGTTCTTC
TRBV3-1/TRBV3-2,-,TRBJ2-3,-,CASSPTTAGTDTQYF,TGTGCCAGCAGCCCCACGACCGCGGGCACAGATACGCAGTATTTT
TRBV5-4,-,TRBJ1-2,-,CASSADSYGYTF,TGTGCCAGCAGCGCGGACAGCTATGGCTACACCTTC
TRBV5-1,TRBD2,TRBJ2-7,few,CASSLTIAGASSYEQYF,TGCGCCAGCAGCCTTACCATAGCGGGAGCGAGCTCCTACGAGCAGTACTTC
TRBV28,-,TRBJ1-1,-,CASVFGDGEAFF,TGTGCCAGCGTTTTCGGGGACGGTGAAGCTTTCTTT
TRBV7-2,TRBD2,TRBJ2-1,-,CASSLEGLQSEQFF,TGTGCCAGCAGCTTAGAGGGACTACAAAGCGAGCAGTTCTTC
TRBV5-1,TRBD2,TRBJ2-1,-,CASSKGLAGGLGYNEQFF,TGCGCCAGCAGCAAGGGACTAGCGGGAGGCCTGGGGTATAATGAGCAGTTCTTC
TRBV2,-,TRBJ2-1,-,CASSPFEGTANEQFF,TGTGCCAGCAGCCCCTTTGAGGGTACTGCGAATGAGCAGTTCTTC
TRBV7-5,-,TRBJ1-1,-,CARSTKEAFF,TGTGCCAGAAGCACAAAAGAAGCTTTCTTT
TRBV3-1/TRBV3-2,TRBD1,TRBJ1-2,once,CASNLASGGGGYTF,TGTGCCAGCAACCTAGCTTCAGGGGGGGGTGGCTACACCTTC
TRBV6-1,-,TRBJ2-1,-,CASSEGGRSYNEQFF,TGTGCCAGCAGTGAAGGGGGCCGATCCTACAATGAGCAGTTCTTC
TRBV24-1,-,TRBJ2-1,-,CATSDSRDILTYNEQFF,TGTGCCACCAGTGATTCACGGGACATCCTAACCTACAATGAGCAGTTCTTC
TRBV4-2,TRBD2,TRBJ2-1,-,CASSQDTSGRSNEQFF,TGTGCCAGCAGCCAAGATACTAGCGGGAGATCAAATGAGCAGTTCTTC